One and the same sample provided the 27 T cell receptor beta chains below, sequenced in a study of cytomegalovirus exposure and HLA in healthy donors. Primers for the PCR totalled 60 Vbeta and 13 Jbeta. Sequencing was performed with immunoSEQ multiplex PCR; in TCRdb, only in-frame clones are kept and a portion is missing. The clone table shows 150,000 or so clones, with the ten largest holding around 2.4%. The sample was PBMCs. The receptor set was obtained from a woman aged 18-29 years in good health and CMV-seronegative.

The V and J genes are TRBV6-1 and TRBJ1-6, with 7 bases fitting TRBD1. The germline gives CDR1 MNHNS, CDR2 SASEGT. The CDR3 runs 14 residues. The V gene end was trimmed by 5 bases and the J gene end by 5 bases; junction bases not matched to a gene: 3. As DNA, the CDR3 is TGTGCCAGCAGTTATACAGGGGATAATTCACCCCTCCACTTT. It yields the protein CASSYTGDNSPLHF.

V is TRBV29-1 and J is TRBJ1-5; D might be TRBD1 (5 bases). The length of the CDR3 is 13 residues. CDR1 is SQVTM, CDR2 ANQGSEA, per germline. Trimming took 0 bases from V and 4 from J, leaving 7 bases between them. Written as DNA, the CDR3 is TGCAGCGTTGAAGAGACAGAAAATCAGCCCCAGCATTTT. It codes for CSVEETENQPQHF.

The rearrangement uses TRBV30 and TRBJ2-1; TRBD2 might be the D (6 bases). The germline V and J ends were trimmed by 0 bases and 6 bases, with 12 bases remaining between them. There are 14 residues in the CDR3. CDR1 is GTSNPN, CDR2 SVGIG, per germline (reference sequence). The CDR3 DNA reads TGTGCCTGGAGTGTACGTCGGACTACCAATGAGCAGTTCTTC. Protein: CAWSVRRTTNEQFF.

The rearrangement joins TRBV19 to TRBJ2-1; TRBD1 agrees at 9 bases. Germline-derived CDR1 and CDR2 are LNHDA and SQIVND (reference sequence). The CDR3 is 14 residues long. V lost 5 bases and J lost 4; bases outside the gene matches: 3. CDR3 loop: CASSGQGTYNEQFF. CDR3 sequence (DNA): TGTGCCAGTAGTGGACAGGGGACTTACAATGAGCAGTTCTTC.

CDR3 bases: TGTGCCAGCAGCTTGGGTGGCGGATTCCCCGCACGCACAGATACGCAGTATTTT. It translates to CASSLGGGFPARTDTQYF. J is TRBJ2-3 and V is TRBV5-4; D remains unclear. In germline, CDR1 is SGHNT, CDR2 YYREEE (reference sequence). The CDR3 has 18 residues. Trimming removed 0 bases from V and 1 base from J, with 18 bases in between.

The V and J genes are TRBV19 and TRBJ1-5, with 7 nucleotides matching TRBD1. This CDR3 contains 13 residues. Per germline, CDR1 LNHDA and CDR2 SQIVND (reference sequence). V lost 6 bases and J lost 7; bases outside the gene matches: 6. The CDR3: CASRQGLGQPQHF. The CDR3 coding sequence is TGTGCCAGTAGACAGGGGTTGGGACAGCCCCAGCATTTT.

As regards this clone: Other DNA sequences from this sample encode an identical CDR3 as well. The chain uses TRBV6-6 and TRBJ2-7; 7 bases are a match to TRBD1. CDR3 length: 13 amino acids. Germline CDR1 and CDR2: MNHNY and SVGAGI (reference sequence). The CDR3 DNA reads TGCGCCAGCAGATATCAACAGGGGTACGAGCAGTACGTC. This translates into CASRYQQGYEQYV.

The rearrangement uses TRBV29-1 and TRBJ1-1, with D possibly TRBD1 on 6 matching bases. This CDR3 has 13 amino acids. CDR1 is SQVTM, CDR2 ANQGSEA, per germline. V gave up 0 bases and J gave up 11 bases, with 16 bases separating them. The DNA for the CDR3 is TGCAGCGTTGAAGAATCAGGCAGGGGATCGGCTTTCTTT. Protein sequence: CSVEESGRGSAFF.

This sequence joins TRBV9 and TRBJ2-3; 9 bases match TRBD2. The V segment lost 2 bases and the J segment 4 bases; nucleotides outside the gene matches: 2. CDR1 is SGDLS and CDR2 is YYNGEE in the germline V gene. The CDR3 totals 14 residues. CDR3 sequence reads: CASSVGTSSDTQYF. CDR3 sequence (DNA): TGTGCCAGCAGCGTGGGGACTAGCTCAGATACGCAGTATTTT. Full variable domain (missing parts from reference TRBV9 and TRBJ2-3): DSGVTQTPKHLITATGQRVTLRCSPRSGDLSVYWYQQSLDQGLQFLIQYYNGEERAKGNILERFSAQQFPDLHSELNLSSLELGDSALYFCASSVGTSSDTQYFGPGTRLTVL.

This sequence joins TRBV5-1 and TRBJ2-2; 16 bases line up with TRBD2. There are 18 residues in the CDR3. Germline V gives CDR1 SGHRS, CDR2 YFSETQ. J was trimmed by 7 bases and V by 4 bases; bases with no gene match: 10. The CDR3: CASSPGTSGRATIGELFF. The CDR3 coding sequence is TGCGCCAGCAGCCCTGGGACTAGCGGGAGGGCCACTATCGGGGAGCTGTTTTTT.

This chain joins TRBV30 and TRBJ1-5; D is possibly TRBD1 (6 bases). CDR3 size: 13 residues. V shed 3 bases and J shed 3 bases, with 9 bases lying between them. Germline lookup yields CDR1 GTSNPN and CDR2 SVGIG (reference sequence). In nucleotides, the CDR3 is TGTGCCTGGAGCGGACAGAACAATCAGCCCCAGCATTTT. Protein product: CAWSGQNNQPQHF.

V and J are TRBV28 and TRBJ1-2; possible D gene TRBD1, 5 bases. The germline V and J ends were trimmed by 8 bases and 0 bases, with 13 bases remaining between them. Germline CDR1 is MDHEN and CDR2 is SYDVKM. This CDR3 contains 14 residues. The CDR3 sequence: CASLGGRANYGYTF. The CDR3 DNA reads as TGTGCCAGCCTCGGGGGGAGAGCTAACTATGGCTACACCTTC.

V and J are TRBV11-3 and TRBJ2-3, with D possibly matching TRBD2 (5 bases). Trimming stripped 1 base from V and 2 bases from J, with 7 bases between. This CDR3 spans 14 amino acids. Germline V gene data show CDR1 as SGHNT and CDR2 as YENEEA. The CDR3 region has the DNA TGTGCCAGCAGCTTAGCTAGCATCACAGATACGCAGTATTTT. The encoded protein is CASSLASITDTQYF.

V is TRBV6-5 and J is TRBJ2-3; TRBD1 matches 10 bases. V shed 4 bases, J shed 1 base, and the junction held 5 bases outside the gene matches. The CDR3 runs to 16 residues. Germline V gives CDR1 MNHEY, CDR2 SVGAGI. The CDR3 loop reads CASSSGGTGGTDTQYF. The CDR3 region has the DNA TGTGCCAGCAGTTCAGGGGGGACAGGGGGCACAGATACGCAGTATTTT.

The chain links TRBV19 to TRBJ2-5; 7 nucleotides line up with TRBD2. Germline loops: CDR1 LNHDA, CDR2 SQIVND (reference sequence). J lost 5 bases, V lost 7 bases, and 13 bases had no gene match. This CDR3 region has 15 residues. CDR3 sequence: CASNTPGGVVETQYF. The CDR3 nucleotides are TGTGCCAGTAATACCCCGGGAGGAGTAGTTGAGACCCAGTACTTC.

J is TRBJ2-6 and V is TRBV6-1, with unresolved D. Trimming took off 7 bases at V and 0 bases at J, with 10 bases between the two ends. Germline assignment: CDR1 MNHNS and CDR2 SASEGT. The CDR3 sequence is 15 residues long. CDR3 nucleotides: TGTGCCAGCACTCAACAGAGCTCTGGGGCCAACGTCCTGACTTTC. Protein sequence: CASTQQSSGANVLTF.

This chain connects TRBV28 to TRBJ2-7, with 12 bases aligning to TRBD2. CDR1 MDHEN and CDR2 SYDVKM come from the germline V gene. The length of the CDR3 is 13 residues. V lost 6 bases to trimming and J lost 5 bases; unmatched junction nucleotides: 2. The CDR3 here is CASRTSGSDEQYV. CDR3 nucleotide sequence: TGTGCCAGCAGGACTAGCGGGAGCGACGAGCAGTACGTC.

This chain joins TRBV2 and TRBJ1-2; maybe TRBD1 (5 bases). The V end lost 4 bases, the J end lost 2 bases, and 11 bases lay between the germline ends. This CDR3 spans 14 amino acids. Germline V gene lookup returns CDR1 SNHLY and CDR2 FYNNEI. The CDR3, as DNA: TGTGCCAGCAGTGCCGAACAGGTGAACTATGGCTACACCTTC. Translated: CASSAEQVNYGYTF. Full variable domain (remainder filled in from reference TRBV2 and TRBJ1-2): EPEVTQTPSHQVTQMGQEVILRCVPISNHLYFYWYRQILGQKVEFLVSFYNNEISEKSEIFDDQFSVERPDGSNFTLKIRSTKLEDSAMYFCASSAEQVNYGYTFGSGTRLTVV.

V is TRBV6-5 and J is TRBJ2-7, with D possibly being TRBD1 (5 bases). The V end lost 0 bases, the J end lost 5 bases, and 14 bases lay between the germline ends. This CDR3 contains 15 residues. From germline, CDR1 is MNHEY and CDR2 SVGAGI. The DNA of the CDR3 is TGTGCCAGCAGTTACTCCCCGGCCAGGGCCGACGAGCAGTACTTC. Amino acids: CASSYSPARADEQYF.

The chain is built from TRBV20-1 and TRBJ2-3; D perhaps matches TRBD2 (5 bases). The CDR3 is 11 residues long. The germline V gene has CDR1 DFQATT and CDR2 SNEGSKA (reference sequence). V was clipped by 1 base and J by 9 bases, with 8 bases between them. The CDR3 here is CSARGPGTQYF. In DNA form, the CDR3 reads TGCAGTGCTAGAGGACCGGGGACGCAGTATTTT.

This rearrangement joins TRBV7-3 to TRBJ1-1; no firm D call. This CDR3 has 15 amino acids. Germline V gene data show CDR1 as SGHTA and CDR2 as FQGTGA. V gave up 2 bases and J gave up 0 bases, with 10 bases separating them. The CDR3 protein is CASSLSAAMNTEAFF. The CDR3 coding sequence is TGTGCCAGCAGCTTATCGGCAGCGATGAACACTGAAGCTTTCTTT.

The CDR3 spells CASSEKAASGNTIYF. The CDR3 DNA reads TGTGCCAGCAGTGAAAAGGCGGCGTCTGGAAACACCATATATTTT. The chain links TRBV6-1 to TRBJ1-3; D is unresolved. In germline, CDR1 is MNHNS, CDR2 SASEGT. CDR3 size: 15 residues. Trimming pared 2 bases from V and 1 base from J, leaving 9 bases between.

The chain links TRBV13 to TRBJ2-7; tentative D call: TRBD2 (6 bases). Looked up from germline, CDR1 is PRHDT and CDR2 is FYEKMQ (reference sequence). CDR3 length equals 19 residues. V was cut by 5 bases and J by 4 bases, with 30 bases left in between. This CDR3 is CASSIQPGLPFPPEYEQYV. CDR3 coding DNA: TGTGCCAGCAGCATACAACCGGGACTGCCTTTTCCTCCCGAGTACGAGCAGTACGTC.

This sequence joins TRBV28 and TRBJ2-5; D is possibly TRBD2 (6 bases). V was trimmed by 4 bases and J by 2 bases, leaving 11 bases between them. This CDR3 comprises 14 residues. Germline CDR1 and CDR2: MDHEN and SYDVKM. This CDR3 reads CASSSRDFQETQYF. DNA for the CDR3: TGTGCCAGCAGTTCTCGGGACTTTCAAGAGACCCAGTACTTC.

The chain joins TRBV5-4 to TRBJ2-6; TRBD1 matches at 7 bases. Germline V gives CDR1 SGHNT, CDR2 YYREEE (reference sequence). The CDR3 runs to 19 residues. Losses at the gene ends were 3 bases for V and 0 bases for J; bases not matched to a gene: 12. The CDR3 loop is CASSSPPGTVSSGANVLTF. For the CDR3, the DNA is TGTGCCAGCAGCTCCCCACCCGGGACAGTGAGCTCTGGGGCCAACGTCCTGACTTTC.

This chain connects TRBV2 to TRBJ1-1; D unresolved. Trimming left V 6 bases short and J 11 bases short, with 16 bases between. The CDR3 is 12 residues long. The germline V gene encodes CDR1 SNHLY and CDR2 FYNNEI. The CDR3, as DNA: TGTGCCAGCAGCGAGCCTCCTCGAATGGCTTTCTTT. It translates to CASSEPPRMAFF.

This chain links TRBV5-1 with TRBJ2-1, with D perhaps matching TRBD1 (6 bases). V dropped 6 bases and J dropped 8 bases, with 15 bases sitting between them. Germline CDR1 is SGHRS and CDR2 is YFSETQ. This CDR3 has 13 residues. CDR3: CASTIQGSDEQFF. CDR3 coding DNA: TGCGCCAGCACCATACAGGGTTCAGATGAGCAGTTCTTC.